This T cell receptor beta chain was found in a study of Graves' ophthalmopathy and Graves' hyperthyroidism. About the research overall: The collection of peripheral blood took place at initial diagnosis, before any treatment.

Study-wide results and caveats: In blood appeared most of the expanded thyroid clonotypes whose frequency exceeded 0.001.

As the template, RNA transcripts were used to amplify TCR beta CDR3 regions. The authors performed first-round RT-PCR with HTBI primers and then a second-round multiplex PCR. TCRdb redid the calling of the multiplex PCR reads with MiXCR, one entry per CDR3 protein. This sample has a few hundred thousand distinct CDR3 sequences, with 15% found just once. Concerning this clonotype: As yet, its antigen is unknown.

V shed 6 bases, J shed 1 base, and the junction held 12 bases outside the gene matches. The CDR3 runs to 18 residues. The V gene's germline CDR1 is MNHEY and CDR2 SVGEGT. The sequencing input was peripheral blood. This sequence originates from a woman between 18 and 29 years old with stable Graves' hyperthyroidism. V usage is TRBV6-2 or TRBV6-3 and J usage is TRBJ2-6; 7 bases map to TRBD1. The CDR3 nucleotides read TGTGCCAGCAGGGGTCTGGGACAGAGTTCTTCTGGGGCCAACGTCCTGACTTTC. Translating gives CASRGLGQSSSGANVLTF.